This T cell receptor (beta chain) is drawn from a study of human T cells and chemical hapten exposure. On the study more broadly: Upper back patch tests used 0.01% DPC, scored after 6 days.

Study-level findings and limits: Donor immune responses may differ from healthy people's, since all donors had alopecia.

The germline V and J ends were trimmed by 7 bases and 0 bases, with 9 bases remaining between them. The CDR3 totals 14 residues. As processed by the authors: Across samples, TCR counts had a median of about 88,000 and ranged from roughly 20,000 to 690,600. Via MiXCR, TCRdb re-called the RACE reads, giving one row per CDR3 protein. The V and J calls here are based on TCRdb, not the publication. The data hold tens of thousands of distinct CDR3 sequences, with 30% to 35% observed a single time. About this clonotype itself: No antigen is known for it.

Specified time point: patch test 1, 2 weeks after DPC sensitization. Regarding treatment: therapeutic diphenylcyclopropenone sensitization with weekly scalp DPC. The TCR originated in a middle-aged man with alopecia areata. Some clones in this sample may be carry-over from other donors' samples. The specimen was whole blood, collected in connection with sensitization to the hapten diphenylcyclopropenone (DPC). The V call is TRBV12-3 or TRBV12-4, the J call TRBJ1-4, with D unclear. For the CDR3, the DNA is TGTGCCAGCACTTTTCTCTCAACTAATGAAAAACTGTTTTTT. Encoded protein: CASTFLSTNEKLFF.